These T cell receptor beta chains were read from a single sample in a study of blood T cell repertoires in COVID-19. Assay used: immunoSEQ multiplex PCR; TCRdb lists only in-frame clones, some missing. The sample consists of 90,000 to 120,000 clones, around nine tenths of them appearing once. Sequencing used peripheral blood. The receptors come from a man in his 70s with acute or convalescent COVID-19. Each CDR3 is given with its conserved first and last residue. The D gene is left open where the match is weak. Clone size is stated in some rows and not others, as once, few, many or a class when expanded.

CDR3 protein	CDR3 DNA	D gene	J gene	V gene	clone size
CASSLRGGTEAFF	TGTGCCAGCAGTTTACGGGGGGGCACTGAAGCTTTCTTT	.	TRBJ1-1	TRBV12-3/TRBV12-4	.
CASRIAADYNEQFF	TGTGCCAGCAGGATAGCGGCTGACTACAATGAGCAGTTCTTC	.	TRBJ2-1	TRBV6-5	.
CASSLGGTTYTEAFF	TGTGCCAGCAGCTTAGGTGGGACAACCTACACTGAAGCTTTCTTT	.	TRBJ1-1	TRBV11-3	.
CASSGSTGRNSPLHF	TGTGCCAGCAGTGGGTCGACAGGGAGGAATTCACCCCTCCACTTT	TRBD1	TRBJ1-6	TRBV25-1	.
CASSPGLASYEQYF	TGTGCCAGCAGCCCGGGACTAGCGTCCTACGAGCAGTACTTC	TRBD2	TRBJ2-7	TRBV4-2	.
CASSSGQGVTSGANVLTF	TGTGCCAGCAGCTCGGGACAGGGGGTTACCTCTGGGGCCAACGTCCTGACTTTC	TRBD1	TRBJ2-6	TRBV11-3	.
CAWSGLQGAATGELFF	TGTGCCTGGAGTGGGTTACAGGGGGCAGCCACCGGGGAGCTGTTTTTT	TRBD1	TRBJ2-2	TRBV30	few
CASSPPTLAGGQFF	TGTGCCAGCTCACCACCCACACTAGCGGGAGGGCAGTTCTTC	TRBD2	TRBJ2-1	TRBV18	few
CASSPPPGILESQHF	TGTGCCAGCTCACCACCCCCAGGGATCCTAGAGTCCCAGCATTTT	.	TRBJ1-5	TRBV18	.
CASSLTTGMNTEAFF	TGCGCCAGCAGCCTGACGACAGGTATGAACACTGAAGCTTTCTTT	.	TRBJ1-1	TRBV5-1	.
CASRAGGTEAFF	TGTGCCAGCAGGGCGGGTGGGACTGAAGCTTTCTTT	.	TRBJ1-1	TRBV28	.
CASSRVGTSPGELFF	TGTGCCAGCAGCCGGGTTGGGACTAGCCCCGGGGAGCTGTTTTTT	TRBD2	TRBJ2-2	TRBV5-8	.
CASSKGLAGGGGEQYF	TGTGCCAGCAGCAAGGGACTAGCGGGCGGAGGGGGCGAGCAGTACTTC	TRBD2	TRBJ2-7	TRBV7-9	.
CASSPTGGGYTF	TGCGCCAGCAGCCCGACAGGGGGTGGCTACACCTTC	TRBD1	TRBJ1-2	TRBV4-1	.
CASSHSGSSTYNEQFF	TGTGCCAGCAGTCATAGCGGGAGTAGTACCTACAATGAGCAGTTCTTC	TRBD2	TRBJ2-1	TRBV5-4	.
CASSVGTVYGYTF	TGTGCCAGCAGCGTAGGGACAGTTTATGGCTACACCTTC	TRBD1	TRBJ1-2	TRBV7-2	.
CASSLTGGEEKLFF	TGTGCCAGCAGCTTGACAGGGGGGGAAGAAAAACTGTTTTTT	TRBD1	TRBJ1-4	TRBV5-6	.
CASSLDPHQYEQYF	TGTGCCAGCAGCTTAGATCCCCATCAATACGAGCAGTACTTC	.	TRBJ2-7	TRBV11-2	.
CASSSSLYLPGLTNEKLFF	TGTGCCAGCAGCTCCTCCTTATACCTCCCAGGACTGACTAATGAAAAACTGTTTTTT	.	TRBJ1-4	TRBV5-6	.
CASSQNYEQYF	TGTGCCAGCAGTCAAAACTACGAGCAGTACTTC	.	TRBJ2-7	TRBV28	.
CASSEWDRWNTEAFF	TGTGCCAGCAGTGAGTGGGACAGGTGGAACACTGAAGCTTTCTTT	TRBD1	TRBJ1-1	TRBV25-1	.
CASRRQGSFSGGYTF	TGTGCCAGCAGGAGGCAGGGAAGTTTTTCTGGAGGCTACACCTTC	.	TRBJ1-2	TRBV27	.
CASQGTVYEKLFF	TGTGCCAGTCAGGGGACAGTATATGAAAAACTGTTTTTT	TRBD1	TRBJ1-4	TRBV19	.